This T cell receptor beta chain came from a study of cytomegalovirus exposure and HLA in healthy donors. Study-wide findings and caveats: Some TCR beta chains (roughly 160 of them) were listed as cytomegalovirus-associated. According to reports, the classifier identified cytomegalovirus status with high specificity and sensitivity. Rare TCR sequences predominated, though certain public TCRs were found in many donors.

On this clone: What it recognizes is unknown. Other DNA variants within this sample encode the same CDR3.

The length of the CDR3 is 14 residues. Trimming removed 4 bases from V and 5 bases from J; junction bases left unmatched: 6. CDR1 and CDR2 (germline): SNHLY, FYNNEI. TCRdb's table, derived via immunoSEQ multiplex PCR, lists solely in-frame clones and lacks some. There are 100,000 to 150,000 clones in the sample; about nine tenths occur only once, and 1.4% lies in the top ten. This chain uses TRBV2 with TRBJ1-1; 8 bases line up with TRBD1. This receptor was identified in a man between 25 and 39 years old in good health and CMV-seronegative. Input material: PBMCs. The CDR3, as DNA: TGTGCCAGCAGTGGTGGCAGGGGGCGAACTGAAGCTTTCTTT. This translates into CASSGGRGRTEAFF.